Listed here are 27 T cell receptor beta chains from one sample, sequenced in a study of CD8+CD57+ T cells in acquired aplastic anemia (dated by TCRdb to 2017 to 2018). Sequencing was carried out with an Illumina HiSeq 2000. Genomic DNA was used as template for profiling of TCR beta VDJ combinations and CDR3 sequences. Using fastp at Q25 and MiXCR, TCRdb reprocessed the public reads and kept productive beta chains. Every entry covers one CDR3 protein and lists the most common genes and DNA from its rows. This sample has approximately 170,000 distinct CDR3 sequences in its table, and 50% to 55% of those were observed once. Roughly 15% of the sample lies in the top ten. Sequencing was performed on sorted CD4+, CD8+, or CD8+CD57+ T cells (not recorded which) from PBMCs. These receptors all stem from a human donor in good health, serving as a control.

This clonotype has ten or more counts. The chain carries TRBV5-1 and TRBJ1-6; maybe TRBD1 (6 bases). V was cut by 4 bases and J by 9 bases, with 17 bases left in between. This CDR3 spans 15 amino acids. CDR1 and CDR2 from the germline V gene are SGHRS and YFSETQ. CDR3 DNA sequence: TGCGCCAGCAGCCCCGCGGGGGGGCAGTTTTCACCCCTCCACTTT. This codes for CASSPAGGQFSPLHF.

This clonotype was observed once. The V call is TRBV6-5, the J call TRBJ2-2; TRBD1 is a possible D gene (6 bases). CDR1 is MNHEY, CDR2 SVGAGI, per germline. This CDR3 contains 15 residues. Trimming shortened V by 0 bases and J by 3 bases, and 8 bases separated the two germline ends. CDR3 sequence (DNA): TGTGCCAGCAGTTACTCGGCAGGGGACACCGGGGAGCTGTTTTTT. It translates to CASSYSAGDTGELFF.

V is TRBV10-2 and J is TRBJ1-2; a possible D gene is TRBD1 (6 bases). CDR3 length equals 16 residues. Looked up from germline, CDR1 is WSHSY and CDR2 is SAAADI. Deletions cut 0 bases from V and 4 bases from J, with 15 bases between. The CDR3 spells CASSESRLGAVYGYTF. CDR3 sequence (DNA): TGCGCCAGCAGTGAGTCGAGGTTGGGGGCTGTCTATGGCTACACCTTC.

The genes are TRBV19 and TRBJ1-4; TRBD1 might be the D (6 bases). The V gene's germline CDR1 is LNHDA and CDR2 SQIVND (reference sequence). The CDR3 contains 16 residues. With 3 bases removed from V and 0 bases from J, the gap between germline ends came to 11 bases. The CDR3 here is CASSMLGASTNEKLFF. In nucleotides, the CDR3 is TGTGCCAGTAGTATGCTGGGGGCCTCAACTAATGAAAAACTGTTTTTT.

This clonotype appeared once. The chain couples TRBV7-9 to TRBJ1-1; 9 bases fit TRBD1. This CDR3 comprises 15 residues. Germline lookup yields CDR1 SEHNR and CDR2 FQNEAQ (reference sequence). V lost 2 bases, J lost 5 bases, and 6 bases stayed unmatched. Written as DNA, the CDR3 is TGTGCCAGCAGCTTATGGACAGGGGAGAAAACTGAAGCTTTCTTT. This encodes CASSLWTGEKTEAFF.

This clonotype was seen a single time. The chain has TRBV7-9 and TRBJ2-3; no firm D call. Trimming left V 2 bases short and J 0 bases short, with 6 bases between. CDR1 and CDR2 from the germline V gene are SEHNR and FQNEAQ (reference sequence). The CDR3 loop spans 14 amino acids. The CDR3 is CASSLWVSTDTQYF. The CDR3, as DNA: TGTGCCAGCAGCTTATGGGTCAGCACAGATACGCAGTATTTT.

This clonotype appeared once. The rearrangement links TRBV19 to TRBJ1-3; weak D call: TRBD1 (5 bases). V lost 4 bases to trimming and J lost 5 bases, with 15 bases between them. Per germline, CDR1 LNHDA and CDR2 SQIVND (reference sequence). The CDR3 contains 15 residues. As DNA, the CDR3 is TGTGCCAGTAGTAGGGCTCAGGGTCCGCGAAACACCATATATTTT. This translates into CASSRAQGPRNTIYF. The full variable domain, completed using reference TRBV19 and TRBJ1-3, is DGGITQSPKYLFRKEGQNVTLSCEQNLNHDAMYWYRQDPGQGLRLIYYSQIVNDFQKGDIAEGYSVSREKKESFPLTVTSAQKNPTAFYLCASSRAQGPRNTIYFGEGSWLTVV.

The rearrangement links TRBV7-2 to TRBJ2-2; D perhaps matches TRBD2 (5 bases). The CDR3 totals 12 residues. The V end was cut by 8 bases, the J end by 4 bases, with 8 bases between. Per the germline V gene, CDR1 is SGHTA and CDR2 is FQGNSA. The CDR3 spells CASRTSTGELFF. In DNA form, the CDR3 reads TGTGCCAGCCGGACTTCCACCGGGGAGCTGTTTTTT. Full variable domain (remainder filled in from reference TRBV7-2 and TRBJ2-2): GAGVSQSPSNKVTEKGKDVELRCDPISGHTALYWYRQSLGQGLEFLIYFQGNSAPDKSGLPSDRFSAERTGGSVSTLTIQRTQQEDSAVYLCASRTSTGELFFGEGSRLTVL.

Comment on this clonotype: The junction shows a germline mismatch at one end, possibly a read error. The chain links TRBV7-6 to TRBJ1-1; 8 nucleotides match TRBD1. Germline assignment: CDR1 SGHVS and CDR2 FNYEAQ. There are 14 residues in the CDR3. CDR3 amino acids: CASSLVTGDTGAFF. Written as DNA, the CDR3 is TGTGCCAGCTCACTAGTGACAGGGGACACTGGAGCTTTCTTT.

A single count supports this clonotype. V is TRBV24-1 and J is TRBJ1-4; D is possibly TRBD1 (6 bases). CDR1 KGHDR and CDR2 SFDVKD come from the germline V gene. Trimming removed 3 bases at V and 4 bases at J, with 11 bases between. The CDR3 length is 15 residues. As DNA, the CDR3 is TGTGCCACCAGTGATCGCCGGGACAATAATGAAAAACTGTTTTTT. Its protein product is CATSDRRDNNEKLFF.

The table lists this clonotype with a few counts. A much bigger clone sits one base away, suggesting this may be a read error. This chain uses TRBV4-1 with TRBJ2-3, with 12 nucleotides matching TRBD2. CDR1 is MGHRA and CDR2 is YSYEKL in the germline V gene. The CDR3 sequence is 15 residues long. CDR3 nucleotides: TGCGCCGGCAGCAGGACTAGCGGGGACACAGATACGCAGTATTTT. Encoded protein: CAGSRTSGDTDTQYF.

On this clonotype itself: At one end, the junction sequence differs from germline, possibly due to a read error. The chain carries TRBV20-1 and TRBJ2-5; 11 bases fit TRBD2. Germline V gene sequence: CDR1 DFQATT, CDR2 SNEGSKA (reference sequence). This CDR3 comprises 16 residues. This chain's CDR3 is CSARELAGEEIETQYF. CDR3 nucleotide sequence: TGCAGTGCGAGAGAACTAGCGGGGGAGGAGATAGAGACCCAGTACTTC.

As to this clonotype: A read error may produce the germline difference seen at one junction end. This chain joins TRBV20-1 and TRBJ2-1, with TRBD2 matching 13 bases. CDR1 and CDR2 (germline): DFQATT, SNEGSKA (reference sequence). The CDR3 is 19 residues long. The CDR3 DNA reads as TGCAGGGCTAGAGATGGCCCTCCACTAGCGGGGGGGCTATACAATGAGCAGTTCTTC. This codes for CRARDGPPLAGGLYNEQFF.

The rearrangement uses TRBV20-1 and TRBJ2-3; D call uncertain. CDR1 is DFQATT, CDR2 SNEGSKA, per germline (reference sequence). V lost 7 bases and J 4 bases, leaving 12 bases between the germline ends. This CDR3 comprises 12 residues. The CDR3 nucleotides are TGCAGTGTTCACACCGCCCCAGATACGCAGTATTTT. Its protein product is CSVHTAPDTQYF.

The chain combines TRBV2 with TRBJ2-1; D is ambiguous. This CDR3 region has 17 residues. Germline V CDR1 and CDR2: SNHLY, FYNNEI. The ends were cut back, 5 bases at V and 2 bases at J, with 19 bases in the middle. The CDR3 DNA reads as TGTGCCAGCAGTCAGGTCCCCTTATGGACCACCTACAATGAGCAGTTCTTC. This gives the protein CASSQVPLWTTYNEQFF.

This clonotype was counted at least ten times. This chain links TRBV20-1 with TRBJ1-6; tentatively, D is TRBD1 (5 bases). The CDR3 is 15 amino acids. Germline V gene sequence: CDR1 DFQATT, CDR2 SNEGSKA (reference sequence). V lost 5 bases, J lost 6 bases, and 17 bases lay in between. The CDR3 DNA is TGCAGTGCTCCACAGGACCCCGGGGGTAATTCACCCCTCCACTTT. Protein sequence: CSAPQDPGGNSPLHF.

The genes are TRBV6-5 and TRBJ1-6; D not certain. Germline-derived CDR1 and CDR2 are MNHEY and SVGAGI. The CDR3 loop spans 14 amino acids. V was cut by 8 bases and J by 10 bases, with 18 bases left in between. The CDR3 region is CASGFMASGSPLHF. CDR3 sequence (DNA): TGTGCCAGCGGGTTCATGGCATCTGGGTCACCCCTCCACTTT.

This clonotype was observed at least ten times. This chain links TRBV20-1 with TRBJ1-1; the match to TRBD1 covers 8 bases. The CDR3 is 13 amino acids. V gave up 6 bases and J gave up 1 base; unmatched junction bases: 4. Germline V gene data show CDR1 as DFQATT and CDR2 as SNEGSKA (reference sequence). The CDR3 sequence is CSAYRGGNTEAFF. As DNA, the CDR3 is TGCAGTGCCTACAGGGGGGGGAACACTGAAGCTTTCTTT.

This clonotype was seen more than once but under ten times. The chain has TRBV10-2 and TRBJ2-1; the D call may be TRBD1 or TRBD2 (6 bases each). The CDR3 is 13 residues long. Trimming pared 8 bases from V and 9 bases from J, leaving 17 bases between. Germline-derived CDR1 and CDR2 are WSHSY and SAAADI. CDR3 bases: TGCGCCAGCGGTTCGGGGGCGGGTGGTGAGCAGTTCTTC. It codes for CASGSGAGGEQFF.

The CDR3 DNA sequence: TGTGCCAGCAGCTTATCCGGACAGGGGATGAAGTCACCCCTCCACTTT. This sequence encodes CASSLSGQGMKSPLHF. V is TRBV11-3 and J is TRBJ1-6; 9 nucleotides line up with TRBD1. The CDR3 contains 16 residues. Germline V gene data show CDR1 as SGHNT and CDR2 as YENEEA. V was pared by 2 bases and J by 10 bases, with 9 bases of the junction left unmatched.

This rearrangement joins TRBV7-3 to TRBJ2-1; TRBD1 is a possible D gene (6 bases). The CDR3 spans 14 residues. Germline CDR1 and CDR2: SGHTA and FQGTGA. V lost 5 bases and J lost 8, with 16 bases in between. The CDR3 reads CASSKLIGGDEQFF. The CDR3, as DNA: TGTGCCAGCAGCAAGTTGATAGGGGGTGATGAGCAGTTCTTC.

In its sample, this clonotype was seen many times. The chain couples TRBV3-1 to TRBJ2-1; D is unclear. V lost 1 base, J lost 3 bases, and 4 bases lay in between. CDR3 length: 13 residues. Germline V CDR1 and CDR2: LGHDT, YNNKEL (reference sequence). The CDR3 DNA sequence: TGTGCCAGCAGCCAAGGGGACTACAATGAGCAGTTCTTC. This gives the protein CASSQGDYNEQFF.

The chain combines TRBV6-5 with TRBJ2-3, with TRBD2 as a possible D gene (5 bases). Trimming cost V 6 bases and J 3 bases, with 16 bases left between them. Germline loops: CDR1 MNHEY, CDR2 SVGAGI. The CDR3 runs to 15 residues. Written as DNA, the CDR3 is TGTGCCAGCAGCCAAGATCACCGGGGTACAGATACGCAGTATTTT. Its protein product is CASSQDHRGTDTQYF.

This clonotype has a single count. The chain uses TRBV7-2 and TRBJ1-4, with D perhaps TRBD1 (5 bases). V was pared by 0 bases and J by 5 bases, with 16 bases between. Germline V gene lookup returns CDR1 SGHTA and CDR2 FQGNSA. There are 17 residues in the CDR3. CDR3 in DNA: TGTGCCAGCAGCTTAGCCGGGACGGGATCCAGGAATGAAAAACTGTTTTTT. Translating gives CASSLAGTGSRNEKLFF.

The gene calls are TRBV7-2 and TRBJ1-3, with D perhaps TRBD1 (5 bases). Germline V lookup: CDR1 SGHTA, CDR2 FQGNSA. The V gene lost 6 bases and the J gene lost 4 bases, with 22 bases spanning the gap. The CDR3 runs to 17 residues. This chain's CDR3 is CASSQTSGAGVGNTIYF. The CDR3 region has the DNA TGTGCCAGCAGTCAAACTAGCGGGGCAGGTGTCGGAAACACCATATATTTT. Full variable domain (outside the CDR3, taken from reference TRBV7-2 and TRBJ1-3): GAGVSQSPSNKVTEKGKDVELRCDPISGHTALYWYRQSLGQGLEFLIYFQGNSAPDKSGLPSDRFSAERTGGSVSTLTIQRTQQEDSAVYLCASSQTSGAGVGNTIYFGEGSWLTVV.

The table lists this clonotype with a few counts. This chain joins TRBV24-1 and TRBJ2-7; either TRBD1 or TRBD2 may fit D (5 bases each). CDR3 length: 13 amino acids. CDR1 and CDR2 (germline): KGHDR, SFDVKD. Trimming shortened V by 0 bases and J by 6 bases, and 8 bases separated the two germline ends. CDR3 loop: CATSDLAGSEQYF. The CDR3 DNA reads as TGTGCCACCAGTGATTTGGCAGGGAGCGAGCAGTACTTC.

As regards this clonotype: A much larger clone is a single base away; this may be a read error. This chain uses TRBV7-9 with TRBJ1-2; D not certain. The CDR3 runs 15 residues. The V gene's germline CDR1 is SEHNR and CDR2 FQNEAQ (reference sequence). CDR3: CASSLLTDSNYGYAF. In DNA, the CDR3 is TGTGCCAGCAGCTTGCTCACGGACTCTAATTATGGCTACGCCTTC.